These 18 T cell receptor beta chains were sequenced from one sample in a study of blood T cell repertoires in COVID-19. Only in-frame clones appear in the TCRdb table, and some are missing; sequencing was by immunoSEQ multiplex PCR. Of around 480,000 clones detected, 88% appear once; the ten largest clones hold approximately 12%. Sequencing was carried out using peripheral blood. All receptors come from a woman aged 45-59 years with COVID-19, enrolled during active disease.

The chain joins TRBV12-5 to TRBJ2-1; D is unresolved. V was clipped by 9 bases and J by 6 bases, with 6 bases between them. CDR1 is LGHNT, CDR2 FRNRAP, per germline. The CDR3 extends over 10 amino acids. Here the CDR3 reads CASYGNEQFF. CDR3 DNA sequence: TGTGCTAGCTATGGCAATGAGCAGTTCTTC. Combining the CDR3 with reference TRBV12-5 and TRBJ2-1 gives the whole variable domain DARVTQTPRHKVTEMGQEVTMRCQPILGHNTVFWYRQTMMQGLELLAYFRNRAPLDDSGMPKDRFSAEMPDATLATLKIQPSEPRDSAVYFCASYGNEQFFGPGTRLTVL.

V gene TRBV9 combines with J gene TRBJ1-4, with TRBD1 identical over 7 bases. Germline trimming cut 0 bases from V and 8 bases from J; bases unmatched to any gene: 10. This CDR3 comprises 16 residues. Germline CDR1 and CDR2: SGDLS and YYNGEE. In nucleotides, the CDR3 is TGTGCCAGCAGCGTAGGCTTAAGGGGGCGTTGGGAAAAACTGTTTTTT. Residues: CASSVGLRGRWEKLFF.

The chain has TRBV7-9 and TRBJ1-1; D is unclear. Germline V gives CDR1 SEHNR, CDR2 FQNEAQ (reference sequence). V shed 11 bases and J shed 0 bases, with 19 bases lying between them. The CDR3 extends over 15 amino acids. This chain's CDR3 is CAGEEVLHLNTEAFF. Written as DNA, the CDR3 is TGTGCCGGCGAGGAGGTCCTCCACCTGAACACTGAAGCTTTCTTT.

This clone was detected once. The V and J genes are TRBV19 and TRBJ1-1; 8 bases are shared with TRBD1. CDR3 length: 13 amino acids. Trimming removed 5 bases from V and 4 bases from J; junction bases left unmatched: 3. CDR1 is LNHDA, CDR2 SQIVND, per germline (reference sequence). CDR3 amino acids: CASSSTGGTEAFF. The CDR3 bases are TGTGCCAGTAGTTCTACAGGGGGCACTGAAGCTTTCTTT.

The CDR3 sequence: CASSQAGGSGYTF. DNA for the CDR3: TGTGCCAGCAGCCAGGCGGGAGGGTCCGGCTACACCTTC. The chain links TRBV11-2 to TRBJ1-2; no reliable D call. The CDR3 runs 13 residues. Germline assignment: CDR1 SGHAT and CDR2 FQNNGV. Trimming stripped 5 bases from V and 8 bases from J, with 15 bases between.

The J gene is TRBJ1-2, the V gene TRBV6-1, with a tentative D call TRBD1 (5 bases). The CDR3 sequence is 17 residues long. Germline loops: CDR1 MNHNS, CDR2 SASEGT. V shed 0 bases and J shed 6 bases, with 20 bases lying between them. The DNA of the CDR3 is TGTGCCAGCAGTGAAGCTCCCCCTTTGTGGGGGACTGATGGCTACACCTTC. This translates into CASSEAPPLWGTDGYTF.

The V call is TRBV27, the J call TRBJ2-1, with 9 bases fitting TRBD1. In germline, CDR1 is MNHEY, CDR2 SMNVEV (reference sequence). The CDR3 spans 15 residues. The V and J ends lost 6 bases and 5 bases, in that order; junction bases with no gene match: 8. The CDR3 DNA follows: TGTGCCAGCAGGACCGGGACAGGGTTCAACAATGAGCAGTTCTTC. The encoded protein is CASRTGTGFNNEQFF.

The chain is built from TRBV28 and TRBJ2-3; 8 bases align to TRBD2. Germline V lookup: CDR1 MDHEN, CDR2 SYDVKM. The CDR3 is 15 residues long. Trimming at V came to 6 bases and at J to 1 base, leaving 6 bases not matched to a gene. CDR3 coding DNA: TGTGCCAGCAGCCGCCTTAGCGGGGGCACAGATACGCAGTATTTT. Its translation is CASSRLSGGTDTQYF. The full variable domain, completed using reference TRBV28 and TRBJ2-3, is DVKVTQSSRYLVKRTGEKVFLECVQDMDHENMFWYRQDPGLGLRLIYFSYDVKMKEKGDIPEGYSVSREKKERFSLILESASTNQTSMYLCASSRLSGGTDTQYFGPGTRLTVL.

The chain carries TRBV3-1 (or the pseudogene TRBV3-2) and TRBJ2-1; 10 bases are shared with TRBD2. The CDR3 is 15 residues long. Germline values: CDR1 LGHDT, CDR2 YNNKEL (reference sequence). With V trimmed by 4 bases and J by 10 bases, 10 bases remained unmatched. The CDR3 is CASSRGLADAGEQFF. The CDR3 bases are TGTGCCAGCAGCCGAGGACTAGCGGACGCCGGGGAGCAGTTCTTC.

The chain carries TRBV5-1 and TRBJ2-2, with D tentatively TRBD2 (6 bases). V was cut by 0 bases and J by 8 bases, with 14 bases left in between. Germline V CDR1 and CDR2: SGHRS, YFSETQ. This CDR3 has 15 residues. The CDR3 region is CASSLAPGEEGELFF. CDR3 coding DNA: TGCGCCAGCAGCTTGGCCCCGGGGGAAGAGGGGGAGCTGTTTTTT.

The CDR3 reads CASSYTSGGGTDTQYF. CDR3 nucleotide sequence: TGTGCCAGCAGTTACACGAGCGGGGGGGGCACAGATACGCAGTATTTT. The rearrangement uses TRBV6-6 and TRBJ2-3, with TRBD2 matching over 10 bases. With 2 bases clipped from V and 1 base from J, the junction kept 3 bases outside the gene matches. Germline V lookup: CDR1 MNHNY, CDR2 SVGAGI (reference sequence). The CDR3 runs 16 residues.

This sequence joins TRBV28 and TRBJ1-2, with 7 bases aligning to TRBD1. J gave up 7 bases and V 6 bases, and 11 bases lay outside the gene matches. From germline, CDR1 is MDHEN and CDR2 SYDVKM. This CDR3 has 14 amino acids. CDR3 coding DNA: TGTGCCAGCAGCCCTTCGGACAGGAGAGGTGGCTACACCTTC. It is translated as CASSPSDRRGGYTF.

V usage is TRBV6-4 and J usage is TRBJ1-2; perhaps TRBD1 as D (6 bases). Trimming stripped 3 bases from V and 7 bases from J, with 9 bases between. The CDR3 is made up of 12 amino acids. Per germline, CDR1 MRHNA and CDR2 SNTAGT. The CDR3 DNA reads TGTGCCAGCAGTGAGGGCAGGGGTGGCTACACCTTC. It encodes CASSEGRGGYTF.

V gene TRBV5-1 combines with J gene TRBJ2-7, with no clear D. Germline-derived CDR1 and CDR2 are SGHRS and YFSETQ. The CDR3 is 13 residues long. With 0 bases removed from V and 3 bases from J, the gap between germline ends came to 7 bases. CDR3 region: CASSLVGLYEQYF. The CDR3 DNA reads as TGCGCCAGCAGCTTGGTGGGCCTCTACGAGCAGTACTTC.

This chain's CDR3 is CASSETRSYQPQHF. As DNA, the CDR3 is TGTGCCAGCAGTGAAACACGGAGCTATCAGCCCCAGCATTTT. The chain is built from TRBV28 and TRBJ1-5; no definite D call. The ends were cut back, 5 bases at V and 5 bases at J, with 13 bases in the middle. This CDR3 has 14 residues. Germline CDR1 MDHEN, CDR2 SYDVKM.

Only one count was recorded for this clone. The chain recombines TRBV11-2 with TRBJ1-2, with D hard to call. The CDR3 length is 14 residues. The germline gives CDR1 SGHAT, CDR2 FQNNGV. V lost 5 bases, J lost 8 bases, and 18 bases lay in between. The CDR3 DNA follows: TGTGCCAGCAGCCCGAAACCCGACACTCTAGGCTACACCTTC. It translates to CASSPKPDTLGYTF.

The chain employs TRBV6-5 and TRBJ2-3; TRBD1 is a possible D gene (6 bases). CDR1 MNHEY and CDR2 SVGAGI come from the germline V gene. Deletions cut 2 bases from V and 8 bases from J, with 11 bases between. The CDR3 sequence is 13 residues long. Here the CDR3 reads CASSYAKGGTQYF. DNA of the CDR3: TGTGCCAGCAGTTACGCCAAAGGGGGTACGCAGTATTTT.

V usage is TRBV19 and J usage is TRBJ1-6; D might be TRBD1 (5 bases). This CDR3 contains 16 residues. V lost 1 base, J lost 10 bases, and 17 bases lay in between. The germline CDR1 and CDR2 sequences are LNHDA and SQIVND (reference sequence). DNA for the CDR3: TGTGCCAGTAGTATAGCCGGCAGGGATTTTTTCTCACCCCTCCACTTT. Residues: CASSIAGRDFFSPLHF. The full variable domain, in which reference TRBV19 and TRBJ1-6 provide the parts outside the CDR3, is DGGITQSPKYLFRKEGQNVTLSCEQNLNHDAMYWYRQDPGQGLRLIYYSQIVNDFQKGDIAEGYSVSREKKESFPLTVTSAQKNPTAFYLCASSIAGRDFFSPLHFGNGTRLTVT.